Each of the 28 T cell receptor beta chains below was sequenced from the same sample in a study of blood T cell repertoires in COVID-19. Assay: immunoSEQ multiplex PCR; the TCRdb copy retains only in-frame clones and omits some. Of some 52,000 clones listed, 85% to 90% are singletons. Specimen: peripheral blood. The receptors were gathered from a man in his sixties or seventies with acute or convalescent COVID-19.

This clone appeared a single time. The rearrangement uses TRBV5-1 and TRBJ2-3, with D possibly TRBD2 on 7 matching bases. The germline V gene has CDR1 SGHRS and CDR2 YFSETQ. This CDR3 has 17 residues. V shed 3 bases and J shed 2 bases, with 19 bases lying between them. The chain's CDR3 is CASSSRGGGPSTDTQYF. The CDR3 DNA sequence: TGCGCCAGCAGCTCTAGGGGGGGCGGGCCCTCCACAGATACGCAGTATTTT.

The chain combines TRBV2 with TRBJ2-1; 7 nucleotides line up with TRBD1. V shed 7 bases and J 7 bases; nucleotides not matched to a gene: 19. This CDR3 region has 17 residues. CDR1 is SNHLY and CDR2 is FYNNEI in the germline V gene. The CDR3 loop reads CASKSFLQGDEGNEQFF. The CDR3 nucleotides are TGTGCCAGCAAATCTTTCCTCCAGGGGGACGAGGGGAATGAGCAGTTCTTC.

The V gene is TRBV10-1, the J gene TRBJ2-1, with 7 positions matching TRBD1. The CDR3 runs 14 residues. The J segment lost 8 bases and the V segment lost 10 bases, leaving 14 bases of the junction unmatched. In germline, CDR1 is WNHNN, CDR2 SYGVQD (reference sequence). CDR3 region: CATLLKTGWDEQFF. CDR3 bases: TGCGCCACCCTCCTTAAGACAGGGTGGGATGAGCAGTTCTTC.

This clone was seen only a few times. The chain couples TRBV5-1 to TRBJ1-2; 7 nucleotides line up with TRBD1. The CDR3 has 12 amino acids. The germline V gene encodes CDR1 SGHRS and CDR2 YFSETQ. V shed 3 bases, J shed 10 bases, and the junction held 6 bases outside the gene matches. In DNA form, the CDR3 reads TGCGCCAGCAGCTCCGGGACAGATCACTACACCTTC. Translated: CASSSGTDHYTF.

The V call is TRBV19, the J call TRBJ1-3, with TRBD1 matching over 7 bases. The V segment lost 2 bases and the J segment 0 bases; nucleotides outside the gene matches: 13. The germline V gene encodes CDR1 LNHDA and CDR2 SQIVND (reference sequence). This CDR3 is 19 amino acids long. The CDR3 DNA reads as TGTGCCAGTAGTATATGGGACAGCGGCCAGTACCCCTCTGGAAACACCATATATTTT. It codes for CASSIWDSGQYPSGNTIYF.

Regarding this clone: The sample carries other DNA sequences with the same CDR3. V and J are TRBV5-4 and TRBJ2-1; 8 positions agree with TRBD2. This CDR3 contains 15 residues. V was clipped by 4 bases and J by 3 bases; unmatched bases: 6. Germline V CDR1 and CDR2: SGHNT, YYREEE (reference sequence). The DNA of the CDR3 is TGTGCCAGCAGCCCCGGACTAGCCGGCTACAATGAGCAGTTCTTC. Translating gives CASSPGLAGYNEQFF.

This chain joins TRBV6-5 and TRBJ2-7, with 9 bases matching TRBD1. The CDR3 contains 15 residues. J was trimmed by 3 bases and V by 4 bases; bases with no gene match: 7. Per the germline V gene, CDR1 is MNHEY and CDR2 is SVGAGI. CDR3 DNA sequence: TGTGCCAGCAGTTTCTCCGGGACAGGGATCTACGAGCAGTACTTC. This sequence encodes CASSFSGTGIYEQYF.

V is TRBV7-2 and J is TRBJ2-3, with 9 bases fitting TRBD2. The CDR3 runs to 16 residues. Germline V gives CDR1 SGHTA, CDR2 FQGNSA. V lost 6 bases, J lost 5 bases, and 12 bases stayed unmatched. The CDR3 protein is CASRPPGGGAGDTQYF. The CDR3 DNA reads TGTGCCAGCAGACCCCCTGGCGGGGGGGCCGGAGATACGCAGTATTTT.

The chain links TRBV5-6 to TRBJ1-1, with D perhaps TRBD1 (6 bases). V was pared by 6 bases and J by 4 bases, with 10 bases between. CDR3 length equals 12 residues. Germline V CDR1 and CDR2: SGHDT, YYEEEE. Here the CDR3 DNA reads TGTGCCAGCACCCAGGGGCCCACTGAAGCTTTCTTT. This translates into CASTQGPTEAFF.

J is TRBJ2-3 and V is TRBV11-2; TRBD1 aligns across 7 bases. V shed 1 base, J shed 10 bases, and the junction held 8 bases outside the gene matches. Germline V gives CDR1 SGHAT, CDR2 FQNNGV. This CDR3 is 14 amino acids long. The CDR3 nucleotides are TGTGCCAGCAGCTTAGGGAGACAGGGAATAGCGCAGTATTTT. Translating gives CASSLGRQGIAQYF. Variable domain in full (rest from reference TRBV11-2 and TRBJ2-3): EAGVAQSPRYKIIEKRQSVAFWCNPISGHATLYWYQQILGQGPKLLIQFQNNGVVDDSQLPKDRFSAERLKGVDSTLKIQPAKLEDSAVYLCASSLGRQGIAQYFGPGTRLTVL.

The V gene is TRBV6-1, the J gene TRBJ1-2; tentative D call: TRBD1 (5 bases). V lost 0 bases, J lost 6 bases, and 14 bases lay in between. The CDR3 loop spans 15 amino acids. CDR1 and CDR2 (germline): MNHNS, SASEGT. Here the CDR3 reads CASSEAQPGHNGYTF. The CDR3, as DNA: TGTGCCAGCAGTGAAGCGCAGCCAGGGCACAATGGCTACACCTTC.

The chain carries TRBV12-3 or TRBV12-4 and TRBJ1-2, with a weak D call TRBD1 (5 bases). The V end was cut by 4 bases, the J end by 8 bases, with 14 bases between. The CDR3 consists of 13 residues. CDR3 protein: CASSSGLWLGYTF. CDR3 nucleotide sequence: TGTGCCAGCAGTTCAGGGCTCTGGCTAGGCTACACCTTC.

This chain connects TRBV4-2 to TRBJ2-5, with 11 nucleotides matching TRBD1. Germline trimming cut 0 bases from V and 3 bases from J; bases unmatched to any gene: 9. The CDR3 totals 18 residues. Germline V CDR1 and CDR2: LGHNA, YNFKEQ. CDR3 bases: TGTGCCAGCAGCCAAGAGCGGCGGACAGGGGGCATCGAAGAGACCCAGTACTTC. Its translation is CASSQERRTGGIEETQYF.

The rearrangement uses TRBV7-8 and TRBJ1-2, with 12 bases that match TRBD1. The CDR3 is made up of 14 amino acids. In germline, CDR1 is SGHVS, CDR2 FQNEAQ. V dropped 5 bases and J dropped 8; count of bases not matched to a gene: 6. This CDR3 is CASSRGTGGVGYTF. In DNA form, the CDR3 reads TGTGCCAGCAGCCGAGGGACAGGGGGCGTAGGCTACACCTTC.

This CDR3 is CASRALAGQETQYF. As DNA, the CDR3 is TGTGCCAGCAGGGCCCTAGCGGGGCAAGAGACCCAGTACTTC. The V and J genes are TRBV6-5 and TRBJ2-5; 9 bases match TRBD2. Looked up from germline, CDR1 is MNHEY and CDR2 is SVGAGI. The CDR3 extends over 14 amino acids. J lost 2 bases, V lost 6 bases, and 4 bases had no gene match.

The V and J genes are TRBV5-1 and TRBJ2-7; 7 bases align to TRBD1. Germline CDR1 SGHRS, CDR2 YFSETQ. The CDR3 is 12 residues long. J gave up 5 bases and V 4 bases, and 3 bases lay outside the gene matches. The CDR3 sequence: CASSRDSNEQYF. The CDR3 DNA is TGCGCCAGCAGCAGGGACAGCAACGAGCAGTACTTC.

CDR3 DNA: TGTGCCAGCAGCTCGGTGTGGACTCCAGATTCACCCCTCCACTTT. This translates into CASSSVWTPDSPLHF. This chain uses TRBV3-1 (or the pseudogene TRBV3-2) with TRBJ1-6; D not resolved. The CDR3 has 15 residues. From germline, CDR1 is LGHDT and CDR2 YNNKEL (reference sequence). V was shortened by 5 bases and J by 8 bases, with 16 bases between the two germline ends.

The genes are TRBV6-6 and TRBJ2-5; 7 bases are shared with TRBD1. The ends lost 9 bases at V and 4 bases at J; junction bases unmatched: 5. The CDR3 spans 12 residues. Germline V CDR1 and CDR2: MNHNY, SVGAGI (reference sequence). The CDR3 nucleotides are TGTGCCAGTTGCTACAGGGGAGAGACCCAGTACTTC. Translated, it gives CASCYRGETQYF.

CDR3 bases: TGTGCCAGCAGGACAGGGATGGTTGGAAACACCATATATTTT. Protein: CASRTGMVGNTIYF. The chain is built from TRBV6-5 and TRBJ1-3; 7 nucleotides match TRBD1. The CDR3 runs to 14 residues. V was clipped by 6 bases and J by 3 bases; unmatched bases: 5. The germline V gene encodes CDR1 MNHEY and CDR2 SVGAGI.

The chain combines TRBV6-5 with TRBJ1-1; 8 positions agree with TRBD1. V shed 4 bases and J 5 bases; nucleotides not matched to a gene: 6. The CDR3 loop spans 14 amino acids. Per the germline V gene, CDR1 is MNHEY and CDR2 is SVGAGI. The CDR3 region is CASSSPGGVTEAFF. The CDR3 DNA is TGTGCCAGCAGTTCCCCAGGGGGCGTAACTGAAGCTTTCTTT.

The chain combines TRBV6-2 or TRBV6-3 with TRBJ2-2; no firm D call. The CDR3 has 15 residues. The germline CDR1 and CDR2 sequences are MNHEY and SVGEGT. The germline V and J ends were trimmed by 6 bases and 0 bases, with 11 bases remaining between them. The CDR3 is CASSPAGANTGELFF. The DNA of the CDR3 is TGTGCCAGCAGCCCCGCCGGAGCGAACACCGGGGAGCTGTTTTTT.

This clone was picked up a small number of times. The chain couples TRBV4-1 to TRBJ1-2; D is unresolved. Per germline, CDR1 MGHRA and CDR2 YSYEKL. The germline V and J ends were trimmed by 1 base and 7 bases, with 13 bases remaining between them. The CDR3 sequence is 14 residues long. The CDR3 DNA follows: TGCGCCAGCAGCCAAGTCGTGGGCCTTGTTGGCTACACCTTC. Translating gives CASSQVVGLVGYTF.

The chain carries TRBV18 and TRBJ2-5; 7 bases map to TRBD2. The CDR3 is 15 amino acids. Unmatched junction bases numbered 10, after V lost 4 bases and J lost 5 bases. CDR1 is KGHSH, CDR2 LQKENI, per germline. In DNA form, the CDR3 reads TGTGCCAGCTCACTTTCTCAGACAGCGGGGGAGACCCAGTACTTC. Residues: CASSLSQTAGETQYF.

The chain links TRBV19 to TRBJ1-5; 10 bases map to TRBD1. The CDR3 has 16 residues. CDR1 is LNHDA and CDR2 is SQIVND in the germline V gene (reference sequence). V lost 4 bases, J lost 7 bases, and 10 bases stayed unmatched. The DNA for the CDR3 is TGTGCCAGTAGTAACCTCCGGGACAGGGGAGAACAGCCCCAGCATTTT. Translated: CASSNLRDRGEQPQHF. Drawing the rest from reference TRBV19 and TRBJ1-5, the complete variable domain is DGGITQSPKYLFRKEGQNVTLSCEQNLNHDAMYWYRQDPGQGLRLIYYSQIVNDFQKGDIAEGYSVSREKKESFPLTVTSAQKNPTAFYLCASSNLRDRGEQPQHFGDGTRLSIL.

The chain couples TRBV15 to TRBJ2-6, with 7 bases matching TRBD1. Trimming at V came to 10 bases and at J to 4 bases, leaving 13 bases not matched to a gene. The germline V gene has CDR1 LNHNV and CDR2 YYDKDF (reference sequence). The CDR3 runs 16 residues. Here the CDR3 DNA reads TGTGCCATCAAGACAGGGAACGTGGCCGGGGCCAACGTCCTGACTTTC. This gives the protein CAIKTGNVAGANVLTF.

The V gene is TRBV19, the J gene TRBJ1-5, with TRBD1 as a possible D gene (6 bases). The CDR3 is made up of 13 amino acids. The V end lost 11 bases, the J end lost 0 bases, and 11 bases lay between the germline ends. In germline, CDR1 is LNHDA, CDR2 SQIVND (reference sequence). CDR3 DNA sequence: TGTGCCGTGGACAGCTATAGCAATCAGCCCCAGCATTTT. It specifies CAVDSYSNQPQHF.

The chain carries TRBV29-1 and TRBJ2-3; D might be TRBD1 (5 bases). V lost 7 bases and J 2 bases, leaving 10 bases between the germline ends. Germline CDR1 SQVTM, CDR2 ANQGSEA. CDR3 length: 12 residues. The CDR3 DNA sequence: TGCAGCGGTGGACATTCCACAGATACGCAGTATTTT. It yields the protein CSGGHSTDTQYF.

The chain recombines TRBV5-1 with TRBJ1-2; 8 nucleotides match TRBD1. The CDR3 covers 13 residues. J was trimmed by 8 bases and V by 0 bases; bases with no gene match: 3. Germline V gene sequence: CDR1 SGHRS, CDR2 YFSETQ. The CDR3 DNA sequence: TGCGCCAGCAGCTTGGCAGGGGGCTGGGGCTACACCTTC. Its protein is CASSLAGGWGYTF.